Presented here are 29 T cell receptor beta chains from one specimen sequenced in a study of blood T cells in healthy people across ages. The second PCR ran about 6 to 12 cycles with a sample-barcoded 5' primer and J-beta primers. TCRdb used MiXCR to reprocess the 5' RACE reads, holding one entry per CDR3 protein. The repertoire holds about 1 million distinct CDR3 sequences, with 45% as singletons. Sequencing was carried out using blood. The origin of the receptors is a woman in her fifties or sixties in good health.

The chain has TRBV29-1 and TRBJ1-1; the match to TRBD1 covers 7 bases. The CDR3 extends over 13 amino acids. V was clipped by 5 bases and J by 4 bases; unmatched bases: 7. Per the germline V gene, CDR1 is SQVTM and CDR2 is ANQGSEA. The CDR3 coding sequence is TGCAGCGTTCCCGGGGAGGGGGCCACTGAAGCTTTCTTT. It is translated as CSVPGEGATEAFF.

The chain has TRBV2 and TRBJ2-5; D may match TRBD1 or TRBD2 (5 bases each). Trimming removed 6 bases at V and 2 bases at J, with 10 bases between. The CDR3 has 13 amino acids. Germline CDR1 is SNHLY and CDR2 is FYNNEI. The DNA for the CDR3 is TGTGCCAGCAGCGGGACCATTCAAGAGACCCAGTACTTC. Its translation is CASSGTIQETQYF.

This clonotype showed up just a few times. The rearrangement links TRBV28 to TRBJ2-1; D gene unclear. With the DNA end fitting TRBJ2-7 better, the J assignment may be wrong. The germline CDR1 and CDR2 sequences are MDHEN and SYDVKM. The CDR3 loop spans 15 amino acids. CDR3 nucleotides: TGTGCCAGCACCCTTGGGGTTAGCTCCTACAATGAGCAGTACTTC. It encodes CASTLGVSSYNEQYF.

V and J are TRBV28 and TRBJ2-7; TRBD1 aligns across 8 bases. The CDR3 sequence is 12 residues long. Germline V gene sequence: CDR1 MDHEN, CDR2 SYDVKM. The V gene end was trimmed by 3 bases and the J gene end by 5 bases; junction bases not matched to a gene: 0. DNA for the CDR3: TGTGCCAGCAGTTTGGGACAGGACGAGCAGTACTTC. It encodes CASSLGQDEQYF.

This clonotype was recorded a few times. This chain connects TRBV10-3 to TRBJ2-3; unclear D gene. This CDR3 comprises 15 residues. V lost 4 bases and J lost 6, with 17 bases in between. The germline V gene has CDR1 ENHRY and CDR2 SYGVKD. The CDR3 coding sequence is TGTGCCATCAGTGCTCCGACGGTCCGTCGGGATACGCAGTATTTT. The encoded protein is CAISAPTVRRDTQYF.

The CDR3 sequence: CASSFTSGTTYNEQYF. The CDR3 bases are TGCGCCAGCAGCTTCACTAGCGGGACGACGTACAATGAGCAGTACTTC. J is TRBJ2-1 and V is TRBV5-1; 10 positions agree with TRBD2. Judging by the DNA end, TRBJ2-7 fits better; the J call may be wrong. This CDR3 is built from 16 residues. Germline loops: CDR1 SGHRS, CDR2 YFSETQ.

This clonotype came up many times. The chain combines TRBV7-2 with TRBJ2-1; the D gene could be TRBD1 or TRBD2 (6 bases each). V was trimmed by 5 bases and J by 9 bases, leaving 20 bases between them. Germline V gene sequence: CDR1 SGHTA, CDR2 FQGNSA. The CDR3 covers 15 residues. CDR3 protein: CASSQTSGVGGEQFF. CDR3 nucleotides: TGTGCCAGCAGCCAAACCTCGGGAGTAGGGGGTGAGCAGTTCTTC.

The J gene is TRBJ1-2, the V gene TRBV29-1, with D possibly being TRBD1 (6 bases). V was pared by 4 bases and J by 3 bases, with 9 bases between. The CDR3 runs to 12 residues. Germline assignment: CDR1 SQVTM and CDR2 ANQGSEA. The CDR3 DNA is TGCAGCGTTGCAAGGACAGACTATGGCTACACCTTC. This translates into CSVARTDYGYTF.

In its sample, this clonotype was seen a few times. V is TRBV3-1 and J is TRBJ2-1; D tentatively fits TRBD1 or TRBD2 (6 bases each). CDR1 is LGHDT, CDR2 YNNKEL, per germline (reference sequence). This CDR3 has 13 amino acids. Trimming removed 6 bases at V and 4 bases at J, with 10 bases between. Here the CDR3 DNA reads TGTGCCAGCAGGGGGGGCATATACAATGAGCAGTTCTTC. This gives the protein CASRGGIYNEQFF.

Of note for this clonotype: This may be a read error: a much more frequent sequence differs by one nucleotide. The genes are TRBV27 and TRBJ2-7, with D possibly matching TRBD1 (7 bases). The CDR3 has 13 residues. Germline V gives CDR1 MNHEY, CDR2 SMNVEV (reference sequence). DNA of the CDR3: TGTGTCAGCAGCCAATCTCAGGGGGGCGAGCAGTACTTC. Its translation: CVSSQSQGGEQYF.

The V gene is TRBV7-2, the J gene TRBJ1-4; no clear D. This CDR3 contains 15 residues. CDR1 and CDR2 from the germline V gene are SGHTA and FQGNSA. V lost 6 bases, J lost 1 base, and 12 bases lay in between. CDR3 in DNA: TGTGCCAGCAGGGAGATGGGGTTAACTAATGAAAAACTGTTTTTT. Translated: CASREMGLTNEKLFF.

This clonotype appeared a few times. V usage is TRBV4-1 and J usage is TRBJ1-2; 9 nucleotides align to TRBD1. After removal of 5 bases from V and 8 bases from J, the junction contained 12 bases not matched to a gene. From germline, CDR1 is MGHRA and CDR2 YSYEKL. The CDR3 has 15 residues. The CDR3 nucleotides are TGCGCCAGCAGCAGGTCCGACAGGGGGGCGCGCGGCTACACCTTC. This sequence encodes CASSRSDRGARGYTF.

This sequence joins TRBV20-1 and TRBJ2-7; D remains ambiguous. CDR1 and CDR2 from the germline V gene are DFQATT and SNEGSKA (reference sequence). The V and J ends lost 3 bases and 2 bases respectively, with 17 bases between them. The CDR3 is 15 amino acids. For the CDR3, the DNA is TGCAGTGCTAGGTATGCTGGTGTTTACCCCTACGAGCAGTACTTC. Its translation is CSARYAGVYPYEQYF.

The chain links TRBV27 to TRBJ1-5, with a weak D call TRBD1 (5 bases). V gave up 2 bases and J gave up 6 bases, with 11 bases separating them. Germline CDR1 and CDR2: MNHEY and SMNVEV (reference sequence). The CDR3 is 14 residues long. This CDR3 is CASSLNGAGQPQHF. The CDR3, as DNA: TGTGCCAGCAGTTTAAATGGGGCTGGTCAGCCCCAGCATTTT.

The chain joins TRBV5-1 to TRBJ1-1, with D unclear. Trimming removed 6 bases from V and 3 bases from J, with 6 bases in between. Germline loops: CDR1 SGHRS, CDR2 YFSETQ. The CDR3 is 11 residues long. The CDR3 nucleotides read TGCGCCAGCACGGCGGACACTGAAGCTTTCTTT. It encodes CASTADTEAFF.

This clonotype was recorded once. V usage is TRBV7-6 and J usage is TRBJ2-3; 9 nucleotides match TRBD2. Germline V CDR1 and CDR2: SGHVS, FNYEAQ. The CDR3 totals 18 residues. Losses at the gene ends were 1 base for V and 2 bases for J; bases not matched to a gene: 10. The CDR3 spells CASSLELRLAGTTDTQYF. In DNA, the CDR3 is TGTGCCAGCAGCTTAGAGCTGCGGCTAGCGGGGACCACAGATACGCAGTATTTT.

The rearrangement joins TRBV20-1 to TRBJ2-7; 8 bases line up with TRBD2. This CDR3 has 14 residues. Germline CDR1 DFQATT, CDR2 SNEGSKA (reference sequence). J lost 0 bases, V lost 3 bases, and 4 bases had no gene match. The DNA for the CDR3 is TGCAGTGCTAGTTGGAGCGGGAGCTCCTACGAGCAGTACTTC. Amino acid sequence: CSASWSGSSYEQYF.

The gene calls are TRBV29-1 and TRBJ1-2, with TRBD1 matching over 7 bases. With 4 bases clipped from V and 2 bases from J, the junction kept 7 bases outside the gene matches. Germline-derived CDR1 and CDR2 are SQVTM and ANQGSEA. The CDR3 runs to 14 residues. The CDR3 DNA sequence: TGCAGCGTTGTTAGGGGACAGCGGAACTATGGCTACACCTTC. Its protein product is CSVVRGQRNYGYTF.

The chain uses TRBV12-3 or TRBV12-4 and TRBJ2-1, with 7 nucleotides matching TRBD2. V lost 2 bases to trimming and J lost 6 bases; unmatched junction nucleotides: 7. The length of the CDR3 is 15 residues. CDR3 residues: CASSLFVAGFNEQFF. CDR3 coding DNA: TGTGCCAGCAGTTTATTCGTAGCGGGCTTCAATGAGCAGTTCTTC.

This clonotype appeared a few times. This rearrangement joins TRBV27 to TRBJ2-3; D is possibly TRBD2 (6 bases). V was shortened by 2 bases and J by 2 bases, with 8 bases between the two germline ends. CDR1 and CDR2 (germline): MNHEY, SMNVEV (reference sequence). This CDR3 comprises 14 residues. The CDR3 DNA reads TGTGCCAGCAGTTTACGGGGGTACACAGATACGCAGTATTTT. It translates to CASSLRGYTDTQYF.

The CDR3 bases are TGTGCCAGCAGTTCCCCGGTGCGGCGGGAGGGTTCCAATGAGCAGTTCTTC. Protein product: CASSSPVRREGSNEQFF. The chain employs TRBV27 and TRBJ2-1, with TRBD2 identical over 9 bases. Germline V CDR1 and CDR2: MNHEY, SMNVEV (reference sequence). This CDR3 has 17 residues. Trimming removed 4 bases from V and 6 bases from J; junction bases left unmatched: 13.

The chain couples TRBV7-2 to TRBJ1-1, with D possibly TRBD1 on 6 matching bases. CDR1 is SGHTA, CDR2 FQGNSA, per germline. With 1 base removed from V and 5 bases from J, the gap between germline ends came to 8 bases. This CDR3 spans 13 amino acids. The chain's CDR3 is CASSLVGQTEAFF. For the CDR3, the DNA is TGTGCCAGCAGCTTAGTGGGACAAACTGAAGCTTTCTTT.

J is TRBJ2-3 and V is TRBV5-5; TRBD2 agrees at 8 bases. V trimming: 3 bases; J trimming: 2 bases; junction bases outside the gene matches: 5. The V gene's germline CDR1 is SGHKS and CDR2 YYEKEE (reference sequence). This CDR3 has 15 residues. For the CDR3, the DNA is TGTGCCAGCAGCTCTTTCGGGAGGGTCACAGATACGCAGTATTTT. This sequence encodes CASSSFGRVTDTQYF.

The chain uses TRBV10-3 and TRBJ2-3; 10 bases map to TRBD1. With V trimmed by 10 bases and J by 4 bases, 5 bases remained unmatched. CDR1 ENHRY and CDR2 SYGVKD come from the germline V gene. There are 13 residues in the CDR3. CDR3 DNA: TGTGCCACCGGGACAGGGGCACCAGATACGCAGTATTTT. Protein: CATGTGAPDTQYF.

This chain joins TRBV12-3 or TRBV12-4 and TRBJ2-4; 9 bases are shared with TRBD1. Trimming at V came to 7 bases and at J to 3 bases, leaving 7 bases not matched to a gene. This CDR3 has 15 residues. The CDR3 nucleotides are TGTGCCAGCAAGGGGGGACAGGGAGTCAAAAACATTCAGTACTTC. Protein sequence: CASKGGQGVKNIQYF.

This clonotype was counted a few times. The chain recombines TRBV5-1 with TRBJ2-7, with a tentative D call TRBD2 (6 bases). Germline CDR1 is SGHRS and CDR2 is YFSETQ. The CDR3 has 16 residues. V lost 4 bases and J 0 bases, leaving 17 bases between the germline ends. In nucleotides, the CDR3 is TGCGCCAGCAGCCGGACCCTCGGCGGGAACTCCTACGAGCAGTACTTC. Its translation: CASSRTLGGNSYEQYF.

This sequence joins TRBV7-9 and TRBJ1-4; D possibly corresponds to TRBD1 (6 bases). V was shortened by 1 base and J by 6 bases, with 9 bases between the two germline ends. This CDR3 spans 14 amino acids. CDR1 and CDR2 (germline): SEHNR, FQNEAQ (reference sequence). CDR3 loop: CASSLVAGDEKLFF. The DNA for the CDR3 is TGTGCCAGCAGCTTAGTTGCAGGGGATGAAAAACTGTTTTTT.

This chain joins TRBV7-2 and TRBJ2-2; D uncertain. The V gene lost 2 bases and the J gene lost 4 bases, with 11 bases spanning the gap. This CDR3 contains 15 residues. The germline CDR1 and CDR2 sequences are SGHTA and FQGNSA. The CDR3 bases are TGTGCCAGCAGCTTAATCGGCTGGAGCACCGGGGAGCTGTTTTTT. This codes for CASSLIGWSTGELFF.

This clonotype was observed at least ten times. The CDR3, as DNA: TGCAGCACGGGAGCGGGAGTCCACGAGCAGTACTTC. It encodes CSTGAGVHEQYF. V gene TRBV29-1 combines with J gene TRBJ2-7; the match to TRBD2 covers 8 bases. The CDR3 extends over 12 amino acids. Germline V gene sequence: CDR1 SQVTM, CDR2 ANQGSEA. Losses at the gene ends were 8 bases for V and 5 bases for J; bases not matched to a gene: 8.